The 16 T cell receptor beta chains given below trace back to one sample, sequenced in a study of CD8 T cells in ankylosing spondylitis. Broader study findings: A TCR beta motif made of about eight highly homologous variants seemed typical of ankylosing spondylitis blood.

For these TCRs, the target antigens are not known. In TCRdb, the 5' RACE reads were re-called with MiXCR into one record per CDR3 protein. Of 700,000 or so distinct CDR3 sequences in the sample, 15% to 20% are singletons; the top ten hold 19%. The material sequenced was blood, either unsorted or a sorted T cell fraction (not recorded which). These receptors were obtained from a male donor with ankylosing spondylitis.

This clonotype was detected a few times. The CDR3 region is CSARGAGELFF. CDR3 sequence (DNA): TGCAGCGCCAGGGGTGCCGGGGAGCTGTTTTTT. The V and J genes are TRBV29-1 and TRBJ2-2; D is perhaps TRBD1 (6 bases). Looked up from germline, CDR1 is SQVTM and CDR2 is ANQGSEA. The length of the CDR3 is 11 residues. V lost 7 bases and J lost 6, with 9 bases in between.

The chain carries TRBV20-1 and TRBJ1-5, with D possibly matching TRBD1 (5 bases). This CDR3 contains 16 residues. V was shortened by 2 bases and J by 5 bases, with 19 bases between the two germline ends. Germline CDR1 is DFQATT and CDR2 is SNEGSKA (reference sequence). CDR3 loop: CSARMEPARADQPQHF. Written as DNA, the CDR3 is TGCAGTGCTAGAATGGAACCCGCCAGGGCGGATCAGCCCCAGCATTTT.

V gene TRBV7-3 combines with J gene TRBJ2-1; maybe TRBD1 (6 bases). This CDR3 has 15 amino acids. The ends were cut back, 4 bases at V and 2 bases at J, with 12 bases in the middle. The germline CDR1 and CDR2 sequences are SGHTA and FQGTGA. CDR3 region: CASSSTGQAYNEQFF. CDR3 sequence (DNA): TGTGCCAGCAGCTCAACAGGGCAAGCCTACAATGAGCAGTTCTTC.

Only a few counts were recorded for this clonotype. The J gene is TRBJ2-1, the V gene TRBV20-1; D is uncertain. Germline V gene data show CDR1 as DFQATT and CDR2 as SNEGSKA (reference sequence). The CDR3 has 15 residues. The V gene lost 0 bases and the J gene lost 9 bases, with 18 bases spanning the gap. The CDR3 region has the DNA TGCAGTGCTAGAGAGACCCATACCCGTTGGGGTGAGCAGTTCTTC. Translating it yields CSARETHTRWGEQFF.

The rearrangement uses TRBV29-1 and TRBJ1-5; D not certain. The CDR3 consists of 13 residues. Germline-derived CDR1 and CDR2 are SQVTM and ANQGSEA. V lost 4 bases to trimming and J lost 3 bases, with 10 bases between them. This CDR3 is CSVADNPNQPQHF. DNA for the CDR3: TGCAGCGTTGCGGATAACCCCAATCAGCCCCAGCATTTT.

The table lists this clonotype with a few counts. The V and J genes are TRBV5-1 and TRBJ2-5; 8 bases are a match to TRBD1. Per the germline V gene, CDR1 is SGHRS and CDR2 is YFSETQ. The V and J ends lost 0 bases and 3 bases, in that order; junction bases with no gene match: 7. The CDR3 totals 16 residues. CDR3 region: CASSLGAGQAKETQYF. The CDR3 DNA reads TGCGCCAGCAGCTTGGGGGCGGGACAGGCCAAAGAGACCCAGTACTTC.

This clonotype was detected only a few times. The rearrangement links TRBV9 to TRBJ2-1; D possibly uses TRBD1 or TRBD2 (5 bases each). V was trimmed by 1 base and J by 6 bases, leaving 17 bases between them. Germline CDR1 SGDLS, CDR2 YYNGEE. The CDR3 sequence is 16 residues long. The DNA for the CDR3 is TGTGCCAGCAGCGTACGACCGGGGCGGAATCCCAATGAGCAGTTCTTC. This sequence encodes CASSVRPGRNPNEQFF.

The gene calls are TRBV7-3 and TRBJ2-3, with D tentatively TRBD1 (5 bases). The germline V gene encodes CDR1 SGHTA and CDR2 FQGTGA. The CDR3 has 16 residues. V was pared by 2 bases and J by 6 bases, with 18 bases between. CDR3 region: CASSLAPDRIGDTQYF. CDR3 coding DNA: TGTGCCAGCAGCTTAGCCCCTGACAGAATAGGTGATACGCAGTATTTT.

The genes are TRBV2 and TRBJ2-7, with D maybe TRBD2 (6 bases). Per germline, CDR1 SNHLY and CDR2 FYNNEI. V dropped 1 base and J dropped 6 bases, with 13 bases sitting between them. The CDR3 is made up of 14 amino acids. The CDR3 region is CASSEGGTLSEQYF. For the CDR3, the DNA is TGTGCCAGCAGTGAAGGCGGGACTCTCTCCGAGCAGTACTTC.

Ten or more counts support this clonotype. V and J are TRBV20-1 and TRBJ2-3, with 7 bases that match TRBD2. The V segment lost 2 bases and the J segment 1 base; nucleotides outside the gene matches: 3. The CDR3 consists of 14 residues. Germline V CDR1 and CDR2: DFQATT, SNEGSKA (reference sequence). The CDR3 region is CSARRAGGTDTQYF. CDR3 DNA: TGCAGTGCTAGAAGGGCGGGAGGCACAGATACGCAGTATTTT.

This chain links TRBV27 with TRBJ2-5, with 10 bases fitting TRBD2. CDR1 and CDR2 (germline): MNHEY, SMNVEV (reference sequence). This CDR3 region has 16 residues. Germline trimming cut 1 base from V and 5 bases from J; bases unmatched to any gene: 7. Written as DNA, the CDR3 is TGTGCCAGCAGTTTATTGCCTAGCGGGAGTTGGGAGACCCAGTACTTC. Translated: CASSLLPSGSWETQYF.

This clonotype was seen more than once but under ten times. This chain uses TRBV21-1 with TRBJ2-1; the D segment call TRBD1 is taken from the table without a DNA check. TRBV21-1 is reported as a pseudogene. The CDR3 extends over 14 amino acids. CDR3 amino acids: CASSKGVGDNEQFF. The CDR3 DNA reads TGTGCCAGCAGCAAAGGGGTAGGGGACAATGAGCAGTTCTTC.

The chain recombines TRBV24-1 with TRBJ2-6; D uncertain. The CDR3 runs 17 residues. CDR1 and CDR2 (germline): KGHDR, SFDVKD. V lost 4 bases to trimming and J lost 3 bases, with 15 bases between them. In nucleotides, the CDR3 is TGTGCCACCAGTGAGGAAGACCTGGCGCGTGGGGCCAACGTCCTGACTTTC. Translation gives CATSEEDLARGANVLTF.

Concerning this clonotype: A read error may produce the germline difference seen at one junction end. This chain uses TRBV6-1 with TRBJ2-3, with 9 bases lining up with TRBD2. The CDR3 is 14 amino acids. CDR1 and CDR2 (germline): MNHNS, SASEGT. The CDR3 loop reads CAISQRGATDTQYF. CDR3 sequence (DNA): TGTGCCATCAGTCAGCGGGGGGCCACAGATACGCAGTATTTT.

The sample holds a few counts of this clonotype. The CDR3 bases are TGCAGCGTTGAAGACTCAACGACCGGCGGCTACACCTTC. It is translated as CSVEDSTTGGYTF. The chain recombines TRBV29-1 with TRBJ1-2; no clear D. V was cut by 0 bases and J by 8 bases, with 13 bases left in between. This CDR3 has 13 residues. Looked up from germline, CDR1 is SQVTM and CDR2 is ANQGSEA.

The chain's CDR3 is CASSQRDTATGELFF. The CDR3 DNA reads as TGTGCCAGCAGCCAGAGGGACACCGCCACCGGGGAGCTGTTTTTT. This sequence joins TRBV14 and TRBJ2-2; a weak D match, TRBD1 (6 bases). Looked up from germline, CDR1 is SGHDN and CDR2 is FVKESK. V shed 3 bases and J shed 4 bases, with 12 bases lying between them. This CDR3 is built from 15 residues.